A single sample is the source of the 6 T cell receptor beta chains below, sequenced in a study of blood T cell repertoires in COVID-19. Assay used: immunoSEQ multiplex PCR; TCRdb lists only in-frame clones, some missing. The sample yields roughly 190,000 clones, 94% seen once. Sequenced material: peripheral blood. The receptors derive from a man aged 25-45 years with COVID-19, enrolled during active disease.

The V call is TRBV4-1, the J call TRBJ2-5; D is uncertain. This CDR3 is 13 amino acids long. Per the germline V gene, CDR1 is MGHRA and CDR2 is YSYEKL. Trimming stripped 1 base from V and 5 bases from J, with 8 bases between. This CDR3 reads CASSQVGAETQYF. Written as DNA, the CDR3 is TGCGCCAGCAGCCAAGTTGGAGCTGAGACCCAGTACTTC.

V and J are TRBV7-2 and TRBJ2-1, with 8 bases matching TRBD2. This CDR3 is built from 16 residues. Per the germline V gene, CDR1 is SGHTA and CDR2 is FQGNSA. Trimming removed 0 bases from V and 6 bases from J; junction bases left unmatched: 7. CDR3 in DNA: TGTGCCAGCAGCTTAGCCCGCGGGGGGACCTCCAATGAGCAGTTCTTC. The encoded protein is CASSLARGGTSNEQFF.

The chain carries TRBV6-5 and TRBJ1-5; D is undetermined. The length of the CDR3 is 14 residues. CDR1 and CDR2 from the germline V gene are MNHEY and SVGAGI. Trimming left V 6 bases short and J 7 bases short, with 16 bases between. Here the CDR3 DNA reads TGTGCCAGCAGGTTACGCGGCCCCCCCCAGCCCCAGCATTTT. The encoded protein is CASRLRGPPQPQHF.

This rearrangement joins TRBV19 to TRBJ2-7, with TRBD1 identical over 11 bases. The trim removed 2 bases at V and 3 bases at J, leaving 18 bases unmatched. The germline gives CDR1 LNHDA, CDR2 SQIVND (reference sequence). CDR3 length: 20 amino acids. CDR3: CASSIFGLQDRGRSYYEQYF. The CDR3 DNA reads TGTGCCAGTAGTATATTTGGCCTCCAGGACAGGGGGCGAAGTTACTACGAGCAGTACTTC.

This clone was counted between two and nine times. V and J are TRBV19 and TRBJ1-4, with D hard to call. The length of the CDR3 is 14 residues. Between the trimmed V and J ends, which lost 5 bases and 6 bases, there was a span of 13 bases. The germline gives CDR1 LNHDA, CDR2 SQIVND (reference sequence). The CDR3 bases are TGTGCCAGTAGTGCTTGGAGGAGCGATGAAAAACTGTTTTTT. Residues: CASSAWRSDEKLFF.

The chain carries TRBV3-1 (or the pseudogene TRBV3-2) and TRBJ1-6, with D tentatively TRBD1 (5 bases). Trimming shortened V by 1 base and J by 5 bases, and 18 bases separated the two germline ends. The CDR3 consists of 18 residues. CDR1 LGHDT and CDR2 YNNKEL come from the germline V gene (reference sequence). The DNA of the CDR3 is TGTGCCAGCAGCCAAGGAGTACACAGACAGTTCAATAATTCACCCCTCCACTTT. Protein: CASSQGVHRQFNNSPLHF.